Listed below are T cell receptor beta chains from one sample, sequenced in a study of shared clonotypes between healthy human individuals. The assay was immunoSEQ multiplex PCR, and TCRdb's table has in-frame clones only and misses some. Of 730,000 or so clones in the sample, 55% to 75% are singletons; the top ten hold 1.8%. Sample: memory CD4+ T cells sorted from blood. These receptors all come from a woman aged 30 to 39 in good health. CDR3s include the opening cysteine and the closing phenylalanine or tryptophan. Each record gives: CDR3 length, V gene, D gene, clone size, J gene, CDR3 DNA, CDR3 protein. The D gene is left open where the match is weak. Clone size is given for some rows only: seen once, a few or many times, or a class if the clone is expanded.

CDR3 length: 14
V gene: TRBV7-2
D gene: -
clone size: -
J gene: TRBJ2-7
CDR3 DNA: TGTGCCAGCAGCCCCGGCGAGGGGCGCCTCGAGCAGTACTTC
CDR3 protein: CASSPGEGRLEQYF

CDR3 length: 16
V gene: TRBV5-1
D gene: TRBD2
clone size: -
J gene: TRBJ2-2
CDR3 DNA: TGCGCCAGCAAACTAGCGGGATCTCGGAGTACCGGGGAGCTGTTTTTT
CDR3 protein: CASKLAGSRSTGELFF

CDR3 length: 16
V gene: TRBV5-4
D gene: TRBD1
clone size: -
J gene: TRBJ1-5
CDR3 DNA: TGTGCCAGCAGCTTGTATACAGGGGCTACAAATCAGCCCCAGCATTTT
CDR3 protein: CASSLYTGATNQPQHF

CDR3 length: 13
V gene: TRBV6-1
D gene: TRBD1
clone size: -
J gene: TRBJ2-5
CDR3 DNA: TGTGCCAGCAGTGCCCAGGGGGCTGTGGGGCAGTACTTC
CDR3 protein: CASSAQGAVGQYF

CDR3 length: 14
V gene: TRBV28
D gene: -
clone size: few
J gene: TRBJ1-5
CDR3 DNA: TGTGCCAGCAGTTTCCTCAGGGACAATCAGCCCCAGCATTTT
CDR3 protein: CASSFLRDNQPQHF

CDR3 length: 13
V gene: TRBV5-1
D gene: -
clone size: once
J gene: TRBJ2-5
CDR3 DNA: TGTGCCAGCAGCTTGCTGGACAGAGAGACCCAGTACTTC
CDR3 protein: CASSLLDRETQYF

CDR3 length: 14
V gene: TRBV28
D gene: -
clone size: once
J gene: TRBJ1-1
CDR3 DNA: TGTGCCAGCAGTCCTGGATGGGCGAACACTGAAGCTTTCTTT
CDR3 protein: CASSPGWANTEAFF

CDR3 length: 15
V gene: TRBV5-6
D gene: -
clone size: -
J gene: TRBJ1-1
CDR3 DNA: TGTGCCAGCAGCTTAGGGCAGGGAGTAGGGACTGAAGCTTTCTTT
CDR3 protein: CASSLGQGVGTEAFF

CDR3 length: 15
V gene: TRBV15
D gene: -
clone size: -
J gene: TRBJ2-7
CDR3 DNA: TGTGCCACCAGCAGATCCGGGACTTCATCCTACGAGCAGTACTTC
CDR3 protein: CATSRSGTSSYEQYF

CDR3 length: 14
V gene: TRBV28
D gene: TRBD1
clone size: -
J gene: TRBJ1-2
CDR3 DNA: TGTGCCAGCAGTTTCACAGGGGGCATCTATGGCTACACCTTC
CDR3 protein: CASSFTGGIYGYTF

CDR3 length: 16
V gene: TRBV7-9
D gene: -
clone size: -
J gene: TRBJ1-2
CDR3 DNA: TGTGCCAGCAGCTTAGGGTCAGGGTCCCTCAACTATGGCTACACCTTC
CDR3 protein: CASSLGSGSLNYGYTF

CDR3 length: 15
V gene: TRBV23-1
D gene: -
clone size: -
J gene: TRBJ1-1
CDR3 DNA: TGCGCCAGCACCCACCGAGGATGGGTTACCACTGAAGCTTTCTTT
CDR3 protein: CASTHRGWVTTEAFF

CDR3 length: 14
V gene: TRBV5-1
D gene: -
clone size: -
J gene: TRBJ2-5
CDR3 DNA: TGCGCCAGCAGCTTGGGGAGGGAACAAGAGACCCAGTACTTC
CDR3 protein: CASSLGREQETQYF

CDR3 length: 13
V gene: TRBV30
D gene: -
clone size: -
J gene: TRBJ1-3
CDR3 DNA: TGTGCCTGGAGTATGGGGGCTGGAAACACCATATATTTT
CDR3 protein: CAWSMGAGNTIYF

CDR3 length: 15
V gene: TRBV2
D gene: -
clone size: -
J gene: TRBJ2-1
CDR3 DNA: TGTGCCAGCAGCCGAGAGGGAGGGGGTTACAATGAGCAGTTCTTC
CDR3 protein: CASSREGGGYNEQFF

CDR3 length: 17
V gene: TRBV7-9
D gene: -
clone size: once
J gene: TRBJ2-1
CDR3 DNA: TGTGCCAGCAGCTTAGTTGCCACATGGACCATATACAATGAGCAGTTCTTC
CDR3 protein: CASSLVATWTIYNEQFF

CDR3 length: 14
V gene: TRBV6-4
D gene: TRBD1
clone size: -
J gene: TRBJ1-2
CDR3 DNA: TGTGCCAGCAGAGCCGGGACAGGGGCTTATGGCTACACCTTC
CDR3 protein: CASRAGTGAYGYTF

CDR3 length: 14
V gene: TRBV13
D gene: TRBD2
clone size: -
J gene: TRBJ2-2
CDR3 DNA: TGTGCCAGCAGCTCGACTAGCGGCACCGGGGAGCTGTTTTTT
CDR3 protein: CASSSTSGTGELFF

CDR3 length: 14
V gene: TRBV6-5
D gene: TRBD2
clone size: -
J gene: TRBJ2-3
CDR3 DNA: TGTGCCAGCAGCCTAAGCGGGAGCTCAGATACGCAGTATTTT
CDR3 protein: CASSLSGSSDTQYF

CDR3 length: 12
V gene: TRBV2
D gene: -
clone size: many
J gene: TRBJ2-7
CDR3 DNA: TGTGCCCTGGGGGGACAGAGCTACGAGCAGTACTTC
CDR3 protein: CALGGQSYEQYF

CDR3 length: 16
V gene: TRBV5-4
D gene: -
clone size: -
J gene: TRBJ2-7
CDR3 DNA: TGTGCCAGCAGCTTGGCGGGCGGAGCTAACTCCTACGAGCAGTACTTC
CDR3 protein: CASSLAGGANSYEQYF

CDR3 length: 16
V gene: TRBV25-1
D gene: TRBD1
clone size: -
J gene: TRBJ1-5
CDR3 DNA: TGTGCCAGCAGGGGACAGGGTGGGGATAGCAATCAGCCCCAGCATTTT
CDR3 protein: CASRGQGGDSNQPQHF

CDR3 length: 12
V gene: TRBV30
D gene: -
clone size: few
J gene: TRBJ1-1
CDR3 DNA: TGTGCCTGGAGTGTACTTTACACTGAAGCTTTCTTT
CDR3 protein: CAWSVLYTEAFF

CDR3 length: 14
V gene: TRBV19
D gene: -
clone size: few
J gene: TRBJ1-4
CDR3 DNA: TGTGCCAGTAGTATAATGAGAGGGAATGAAAAACTGTTTTTT
CDR3 protein: CASSIMRGNEKLFF

CDR3 length: 17
V gene: TRBV9
D gene: TRBD2
clone size: few
J gene: TRBJ2-3
CDR3 DNA: TGTGCCAGCAGCTTACGCTCTAGGGAGGGCCGTGGAGATACGCAGTATTTT
CDR3 protein: CASSLRSREGRGDTQYF

CDR3 length: 16
V gene: TRBV19
D gene: -
clone size: -
J gene: TRBJ1-3
CDR3 DNA: TGTGCCAGTAGTATAGATGGGACTACCTCTGGAAACACCATATATTTT
CDR3 protein: CASSIDGTTSGNTIYF

CDR3 length: 13
V gene: TRBV15
D gene: TRBD1
clone size: -
J gene: TRBJ2-1
CDR3 DNA: TGTGCCACCAGCAGTGGGTTGGGGACAGGGTCGTTCTTC
CDR3 protein: CATSSGLGTGSFF

CDR3 length: 15
V gene: TRBV19
D gene: -
clone size: -
J gene: TRBJ2-7
CDR3 DNA: TGTGCCAGCCCCGAGCAGGCGGGAAAGGACCACGAGCAGTACTTC
CDR3 protein: CASPEQAGKDHEQYF

CDR3 length: 16
V gene: TRBV10-3
D gene: TRBD2
clone size: few
J gene: TRBJ2-3
CDR3 DNA: TGTGCCATCAGTGATCCGGGACTAGCGGGAGCGGATACGCAGTATTTT
CDR3 protein: CAISDPGLAGADTQYF

CDR3 length: 11
V gene: TRBV27
D gene: TRBD1
clone size: -
J gene: TRBJ2-1
CDR3 DNA: TGTGCCAGCAACAGGGGAAATGAGCAGTTCTTC
CDR3 protein: CASNRGNEQFF

CDR3 length: 15
V gene: TRBV19
D gene: -
clone size: -
J gene: TRBJ2-1
CDR3 DNA: TGTGCCAGTAGTATTTTAGGACACACCCCGGTCGAGCAGTTCTTC
CDR3 protein: CASSILGHTPVEQFF

CDR3 length: 13
V gene: TRBV7-9
D gene: -
clone size: -
J gene: TRBJ2-7
CDR3 DNA: TGTGCCAGCAGCTTGCCCAGCGGGTACGAGCAGTACTTC
CDR3 protein: CASSLPSGYEQYF

CDR3 length: 13
V gene: TRBV5-1
D gene: -
clone size: -
J gene: TRBJ2-7
CDR3 DNA: TGCGCCAGCAGCAATCGAGTCGACAACGAGCAGTACTTC
CDR3 protein: CASSNRVDNEQYF

CDR3 length: 15
V gene: TRBV7-2
D gene: -
clone size: -
J gene: TRBJ2-2
CDR3 DNA: TGTGCCAGCAGCTTAGCCCAGGGTAGTACCGGGGAGCTGTTTTTT
CDR3 protein: CASSLAQGSTGELFF

CDR3 length: 15
V gene: TRBV18
D gene: TRBD2
clone size: -
J gene: TRBJ2-1
CDR3 DNA: TGTGCCAGCTCACCTGGCGGGACTAGCCTGAATGAGCAGTTCTTC
CDR3 protein: CASSPGGTSLNEQFF

CDR3 length: 16
V gene: TRBV28
D gene: -
clone size: -
J gene: TRBJ2-7
CDR3 DNA: TGTGCCAGCAGTCCCGAGAGTGCTAGAAACTCCTACGAGCAGTACTTC
CDR3 protein: CASSPESARNSYEQYF

CDR3 length: 16
V gene: TRBV11-2
D gene: TRBD2
clone size: few
J gene: TRBJ2-3
CDR3 DNA: TGTGCCAGCAGCTACGCCGGGACTAGCGGCACAGATACGCAGTATTTT
CDR3 protein: CASSYAGTSGTDTQYF

CDR3 length: 16
V gene: TRBV4-1
D gene: -
clone size: -
J gene: TRBJ2-4
CDR3 DNA: TGCGCCAGCAGCCAACCGATACCGGGGCCGAAAAACATTCAGTACTTC
CDR3 protein: CASSQPIPGPKNIQYF

CDR3 length: 14
V gene: TRBV9
D gene: -
clone size: -
J gene: TRBJ2-7
CDR3 DNA: TGTGCCAGCAGTCCAGGGGGGAGCTCCTACGAGCAGTACTTC
CDR3 protein: CASSPGGSSYEQYF

CDR3 length: 14
V gene: TRBV7-9
D gene: TRBD2
clone size: -
J gene: TRBJ2-7
CDR3 DNA: TGTGCCAGCAGTACTAGCGGGAACCCCTACGAGCAGTACTTC
CDR3 protein: CASSTSGNPYEQYF

CDR3 length: 15
V gene: TRBV4-1
D gene: -
clone size: -
J gene: TRBJ1-5
CDR3 DNA: TGCGCCAGCAGCCCGAACTTCGGATCTAATCAGCCCCAGCATTTT
CDR3 protein: CASSPNFGSNQPQHF

CDR3 length: 12
V gene: TRBV7-5
D gene: -
clone size: -
J gene: TRBJ2-7
CDR3 DNA: TGTGTCAGAAGCTTAGTGGCCTACGAGCAGTACTTC
CDR3 protein: CVRSLVAYEQYF